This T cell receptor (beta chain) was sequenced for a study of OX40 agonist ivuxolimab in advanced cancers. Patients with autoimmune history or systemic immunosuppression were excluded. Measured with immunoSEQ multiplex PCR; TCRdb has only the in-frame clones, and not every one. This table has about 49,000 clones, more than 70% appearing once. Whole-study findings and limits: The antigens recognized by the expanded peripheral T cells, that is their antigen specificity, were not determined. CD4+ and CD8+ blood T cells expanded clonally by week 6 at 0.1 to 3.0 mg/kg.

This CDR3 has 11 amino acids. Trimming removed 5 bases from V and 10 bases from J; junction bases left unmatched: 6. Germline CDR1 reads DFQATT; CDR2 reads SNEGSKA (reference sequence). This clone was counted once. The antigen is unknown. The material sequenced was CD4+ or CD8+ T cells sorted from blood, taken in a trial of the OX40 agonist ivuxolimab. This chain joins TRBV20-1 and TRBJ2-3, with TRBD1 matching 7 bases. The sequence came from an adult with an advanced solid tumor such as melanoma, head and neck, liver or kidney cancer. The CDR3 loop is CSALTGVAQYF. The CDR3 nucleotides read TGCAGTGCTCTAACAGGGGTGGCGCAGTATTTT.